This TCR beta chain was sequenced for a study of shared clonotypes between healthy human individuals. Libraries were prepared by immunoSEQ multiplex PCR; TCRdb keeps only in-frame clonotypes and omits some of them. The data contain 450,000 to 500,000 clones, approximately 78% of them seen just once; the ten biggest clones take up around 13%. Study-level findings and limits: It was expected that sequencing depth would affect clonotype sharing among donors.

Worth noting for this clone: The antigen remains undetermined.

All donors qualified as healthy HIV-negative adults and had experienced no recent acute infections or vaccinations. Roughly 90 million PBMCs served as the genomic DNA source for unsorted samples. The material sequenced was PBMCs. The receptor was derived from a woman in her thirties or forties in good health. Some clones in this sample may be carry-over from other donors' samples.

The chain's CDR3 is CASSLEVWGGSYEQYF. The DNA for the CDR3 is TGTGCCAGCAGCTTAGAGGTTTGGGGTGGGAGCTACGAGCAGTACTTC. The chain employs TRBV7-9 and TRBJ2-7, with D possibly matching TRBD2 (5 bases). Trimming took off 1 base at V and 3 bases at J, with 16 bases between the two ends. Germline V gene lookup returns CDR1 SEHNR and CDR2 FQNEAQ (reference sequence). The CDR3 consists of 16 residues.